This T cell receptor beta chain was captured in a study of identical twins. Study findings and constraints: Findings depended on cross-sectional statistics rather than tracking the same donors.

TCRdb independently ran MiXCR on the 5' RACE reads; one entry per CDR3 protein. The sample has under 450,000 distinct CDR3 sequences, 18% seen once. This clonotype was counted ten times or more. Its specificity is unknown. Germline V gene lookup returns CDR1 SGHTA and CDR2 FQGNSA. The CDR3 totals 15 residues. Losses at the gene ends were 5 bases for V and 4 bases for J; bases not matched to a gene: 7. The sequencing sample was made of naive T cells sorted from blood. This rearrangement joins TRBV7-2 to TRBJ2-1; 8 bases fit TRBD1. This clonotype was obtained from a middle-aged man in good health. The CDR3 here is CASSRDRGGYNEQFF. As DNA, the CDR3 is TGTGCCAGCAGCCGAGACAGGGGAGGTTACAATGAGCAGTTCTTC.